This T cell receptor (beta chain) was captured by sequencing in a study of blood T cell repertoires in COVID-19. Study-level information: Sources were T cells, B-cell-depleted T cells, or PBMCs; the material itself was cDNA or gDNA.

The CDR3 has 19 residues. Germline lookup yields CDR1 LGHNT and CDR2 FRNRAP. V gave up 1 base and J gave up 4 bases; unmatched junction bases: 15. Sequenced by immunoSEQ multiplex PCR; TCRdb stores in-frame clones only, minus some. The profile shows under 75,000 clones, nearly 90% of them singletons. The source of this sequence is a man in his fifties or sixties with active COVID-19. The chain carries TRBV12-5 and TRBJ2-3, with TRBD1 matching over 9 bases. Sequencing was done on a sample of peripheral blood. The CDR3 nucleotides read TGTGCTAGTGGTTTGGCGATGGGAAGAGGACAGGGGTTGGCAGATACGCAGTATTTT. Translation gives CASGLAMGRGQGLADTQYF.